This T cell receptor beta chain was found in a study of beta chain features in type 1 diabetes. About this clone: Its target is unknown.

Germline V lookup: CDR1 SGHTA, CDR2 FQGTGA. V was pared by 2 bases and J by 6 bases, with 7 bases of the junction left unmatched. The CDR3 sequence is 16 residues long. The investigators reverse transcribed all of the isolated RNA, so they sequenced expressed TCRB transcripts. The repertoire was sequenced with immunoSEQ multiplex PCR; TCRdb's copy has only in-frame clones and lacks some. This repertoire shows a few hundred thousand clones, roughly 9.8% found once; its top ten account for about 0.63%. Study results and caveats: VDJ junctions from patients with type 1 diabetes contained fewer insertions and more deletions. Amplification by PCR could prefer shorter templates, with the same effect in patients and controls. There was a moderate but significant shortening of TCRB CDR3s in all four CD4+ subsets of Type 1 diabetes patients.

The sample was central memory CD4+ T cells from blood. The chain recombines TRBV7-3 with TRBJ2-1; the match to TRBD2 covers 10 bases. This sequence originates from a man younger than 40 with type 1 diabetes. The CDR3 spells CASSLGLAGVGNEQFF. DNA of the CDR3: TGTGCCAGCAGCTTAGGCCTAGCGGGAGTCGGCAATGAGCAGTTCTTC.